The present T cell receptor (beta chain) was sequenced within a study of blood T cell repertoires in COVID-19. This clone was observed a single time. Here immunoSEQ multiplex PCR was the method, and the copy in TCRdb shows in-frame clones only, minus some. The data contain roughly 150,000 clones, 84% of them singletons. Germline CDR1 GTSNPN, CDR2 SVGIG (reference sequence). The CDR3 has 14 amino acids. The J segment lost 4 bases and the V segment lost 2 bases, leaving 6 bases of the junction unmatched. The genes are TRBV30 and TRBJ1-2, with 8 bases matching TRBD1. This receptor was taken from a woman between 18 and 29 years old who had been exposed to COVID-19. Input material: PBMCs or T cells enriched from blood (not recorded which). DNA of the CDR3: TGTGCCTGGAGTAAAAAAGACAGGGGCTATGGCTACACCTTC. Encoded protein: CAWSKKDRGYGYTF. The complete variable domain, with remaining parts taken from reference TRBV30 and TRBJ1-2, reads SQTIHQWPATLVQPVGSPLSLECTVEGTSNPNLYWYRQAAGRGLQLLFYSVGIGQISSEVPQNLSASRPQDRQFILSSKKLLLSDSGFYLCAWSKKDRGYGYTFGSGTRLTVV.